The 14 T cell receptor beta chains presented below share a single source sample, sequenced in a study of blood T cell repertoires in COVID-19. Only in-frame clones appear in the TCRdb table, and some are missing; sequencing was by immunoSEQ multiplex PCR. Of some 99,000 clones in the sample, 75% to 90% were seen once. The material sequenced was peripheral blood. These receptors came from a woman in her fifties or sixties with acute or convalescent COVID-19.

The rearrangement links TRBV19 to TRBJ2-5, with TRBD1 matching 9 bases. The CDR3 is 14 amino acids. The germline gives CDR1 LNHDA, CDR2 SQIVND (reference sequence). V dropped 5 bases and J dropped 5; count of bases not matched to a gene: 6. The CDR3 protein is CASSHRGRAETQYF. CDR3 in DNA: TGTGCCAGTAGTCACAGGGGGCGCGCGGAGACCCAGTACTTC.

The chain is built from TRBV6-6 and TRBJ1-4, with 9 bases lining up with TRBD1. V trimming: 6 bases; J trimming: 10 bases; junction bases outside the gene matches: 6. This CDR3 region has 13 residues. Germline CDR1 reads MNHNY; CDR2 reads SVGAGI (reference sequence). This CDR3 is CASRRTGDGKLFF. DNA for the CDR3: TGTGCCAGCAGACGGACAGGGGATGGAAAACTGTTTTTT.

The chain links TRBV3-1 (or the pseudogene TRBV3-2) to TRBJ2-7; no definite D call. Between the trimmed V and J ends, which lost 4 bases and 1 base, there was a span of 11 bases. Looked up from germline, CDR1 is LGHDT and CDR2 is YNNKEL (reference sequence). The CDR3 contains 14 residues. The CDR3 protein is CASSPSTISYEQYF. The CDR3 DNA follows: TGTGCCAGCAGCCCCAGTACCATTTCCTACGAGCAGTACTTC.

The chain has TRBV15 and TRBJ2-1, with 7 bases lining up with TRBD2. The junction had 7 bases not matched to a gene; V was cut back by 3 bases and J by 2 bases. Looked up from germline, CDR1 is LNHNV and CDR2 is YYDKDF (reference sequence). CDR3 length equals 16 residues. This CDR3 is CATSSGPAGPYNEQFF. DNA for the CDR3: TGTGCCACCAGCAGTGGACCAGCGGGGCCCTACAATGAGCAGTTCTTC.

The chain recombines TRBV5-6 with TRBJ1-1; TRBD1 matches at 9 bases. The germline V gene has CDR1 SGHDT and CDR2 YYEEEE. The length of the CDR3 is 15 residues. Germline trimming cut 3 bases from V and 2 bases from J; bases unmatched to any gene: 5. This CDR3 reads CASSSMGQGNTEAFF. DNA of the CDR3: TGTGCCAGCAGCTCCATGGGACAGGGAAACACTGAAGCTTTCTTT.

This clone was seen just once. V is TRBV3-1 (or the pseudogene TRBV3-2) and J is TRBJ2-2; 8 bases agree with TRBD2. The CDR3 loop spans 18 amino acids. V gave up 0 bases and J gave up 1 base; unmatched junction bases: 7. Germline CDR1 LGHDT, CDR2 YNNKEL (reference sequence). This CDR3 reads CASSQDVLAGGNTGELFF. The DNA for the CDR3 is TGTGCCAGCAGCCAAGATGTCTTGGCGGGGGGGAACACCGGGGAGCTGTTTTTT.

J is TRBJ1-2 and V is TRBV6-6; D is possibly TRBD1 (6 bases). This CDR3 region has 13 residues. Germline CDR1 is MNHNY and CDR2 is SVGAGI (reference sequence). V was cut by 5 bases and J by 4 bases, with 11 bases left in between. The chain's CDR3 is CASSQQGSYGYTF. The CDR3 DNA reads TGTGCCAGCAGTCAACAGGGTTCCTATGGCTACACCTTC.

V gene TRBV6-2 or TRBV6-3 combines with J gene TRBJ1-3; D is undetermined. Looked up from germline, CDR1 is MNHEY and CDR2 is SVGEGT. There are 13 residues in the CDR3. V shed 6 bases and J shed 3 bases, with 9 bases lying between them. In DNA form, the CDR3 reads TGTGCCAGCAGCCTAACCAGTGGAAACACCATATATTTT. Translating it yields CASSLTSGNTIYF.

The genes are TRBV28 and TRBJ1-1; tentatively, D is TRBD1 (5 bases). V lost 6 bases, J lost 4 bases, and 9 bases lay in between. The germline V gene has CDR1 MDHEN and CDR2 SYDVKM. The CDR3 runs to 12 residues. The CDR3 is CASSWGGTEAFF. The CDR3 nucleotides are TGTGCCAGCAGCTGGGGGGGCACTGAAGCTTTCTTT.

The chain couples TRBV18 to TRBJ2-2; perhaps TRBD2 as D (6 bases). CDR3 length: 16 residues. Trimming took off 0 bases at V and 1 base at J, with 9 bases between the two ends. Germline V CDR1 and CDR2: KGHSH, LQKENI. This CDR3 reads CASSPPSRGNTGELFF. CDR3 nucleotides: TGTGCCAGCTCACCACCGTCGCGGGGGAACACCGGGGAGCTGTTTTTT.

The rearrangement uses TRBV20-1 and TRBJ1-2, with D hard to call. The CDR3 totals 11 residues. Germline V lookup: CDR1 DFQATT, CDR2 SNEGSKA (reference sequence). With 1 base removed from V and 6 bases from J, the gap between germline ends came to 6 bases. The chain's CDR3 is CSARATDGYTF. Here the CDR3 DNA reads TGCAGTGCTAGAGCCACAGATGGCTACACCTTC.

CDR3 in amino acids: CASSVAYRGGTPTGELFF. The CDR3 nucleotides read TGTGCCAGCAGCGTAGCTTATCGGGGGGGGACTCCCACCGGGGAGCTGTTTTTT. The chain combines TRBV9 with TRBJ2-2, with 8 nucleotides matching TRBD2. Germline V CDR1 and CDR2: SGDLS, YYNGEE. The CDR3 loop spans 18 amino acids. The J segment lost 4 bases and the V segment lost 0 bases, leaving 11 bases of the junction unmatched.

Details on this clone: Other nucleotide sequences in the sample specify the same CDR3. This sequence joins TRBV5-1 and TRBJ2-5, with D tentatively TRBD1 (6 bases). The CDR3 is made up of 13 amino acids. Trimming removed 0 bases from V and 3 bases from J, with 6 bases in between. Germline-derived CDR1 and CDR2 are SGHRS and YFSETQ. CDR3 coding DNA: TGCGCCAGCAGCTTGGAGGGGGAAGAGACCCAGTACTTC. It specifies CASSLEGEETQYF.

This clone was detected a few times. CDR3 in amino acids: CASSESAGEGDTQYF. The CDR3 nucleotides read TGCGCCAGCAGTGAGTCGGCAGGGGAAGGAGATACGCAGTATTTT. The genes are TRBV10-1 and TRBJ2-3, with D perhaps matching TRBD1 (6 bases). Germline V CDR1 and CDR2: WNHNN, SYGVQD (reference sequence). The CDR3 contains 15 residues. V shed 0 bases and J shed 5 bases, with 12 bases lying between them.